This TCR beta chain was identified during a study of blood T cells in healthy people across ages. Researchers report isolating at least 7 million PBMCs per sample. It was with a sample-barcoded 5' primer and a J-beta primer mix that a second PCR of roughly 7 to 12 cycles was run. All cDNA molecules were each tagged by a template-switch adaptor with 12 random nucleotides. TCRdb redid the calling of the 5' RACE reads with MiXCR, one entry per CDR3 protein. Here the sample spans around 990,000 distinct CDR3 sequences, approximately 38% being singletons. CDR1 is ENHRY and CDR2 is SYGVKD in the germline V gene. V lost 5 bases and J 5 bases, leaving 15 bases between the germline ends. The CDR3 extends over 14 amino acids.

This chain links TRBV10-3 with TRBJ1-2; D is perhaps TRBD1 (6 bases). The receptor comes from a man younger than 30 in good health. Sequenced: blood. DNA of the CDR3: TGTGCCATCAGTCCGGCAGGGGCGGCGTATGGCTACACCTTC. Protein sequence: CAISPAGAAYGYTF.